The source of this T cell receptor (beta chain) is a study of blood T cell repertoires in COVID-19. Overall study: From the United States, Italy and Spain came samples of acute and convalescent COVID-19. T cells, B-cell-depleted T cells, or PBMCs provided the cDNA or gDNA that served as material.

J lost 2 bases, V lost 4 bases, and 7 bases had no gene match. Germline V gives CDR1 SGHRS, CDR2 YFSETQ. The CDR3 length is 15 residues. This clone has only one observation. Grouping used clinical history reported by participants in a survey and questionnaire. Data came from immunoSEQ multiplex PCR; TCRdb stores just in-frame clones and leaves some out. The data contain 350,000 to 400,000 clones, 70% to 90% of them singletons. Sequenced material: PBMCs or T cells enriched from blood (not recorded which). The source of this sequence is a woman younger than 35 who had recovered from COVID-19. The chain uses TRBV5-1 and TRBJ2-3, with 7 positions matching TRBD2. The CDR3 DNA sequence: TGCGCCAGCAGCGCTCGGGGGGACTACACAGATACGCAGTATTTT. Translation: CASSARGDYTDTQYF.